A single T cell receptor beta chain is shown here with its context. This clone was seen only once. Which antigen it targets is not known. Base-call qualities are not available, and no considerably larger clone is one nucleotide away. These data come from a study of blood T cell repertoires in COVID-19 (dated by TCRdb to 2020 to 2022). The study in broad terms: The collaborator samples originated in the United States, Italy and Spain and spanned the acute and convalescent phases of COVID-19. The prospective study material was composed of cDNA or gDNA derived from T cells, B-cell-depleted T cells, or PBMCs. The dataset comprised deeply sampled blood TCRbeta repertoires from subjects exposed to, actively infected with, or recovered from COVID-19. The repertoires were made available in a free public database intended to serve as a resource for research on the immune response to SARS-CoV-2. The samples were drawn from the first 160 participants of the ongoing ImmuneRACE study and from 950 to 1,500 subjects provided by 6 global collaborators. A de-identified subject ID, COVID-19 status, age in years and sex were almost always included in the sample metadata. Where HLA class I and class II types were available, the types were taken from metadata supplied by the sample provider, not from assay-based typing. Broad study findings and their caveats: Clinical and demographic metadata were provided uncurated, with the amount varying by source and participant.

V drops 1 base and J drops 0 bases, leaving 10 bases in between. The CDR3 sequence holds 16 residues, the cysteine and phenylalanine included. The entry retains the CDR3 DNA only, 48 bases that are in frame from base 1. Taken from the germline V gene, the CDR1 and CDR2 loops are LGHNA and YNFKEQ. TCRbeta CDR3 regions were amplified from genomic DNA using the immunoSEQ Assay, a bias-controlled multiplex PCR. From the authors' description of their analysis: The number of nucleated cells in each sample was estimated from the amplification of reference gene primers within the assay. Sequence reads were collapsed and filtered to measure the absolute abundance of every unique TCRbeta CDR3 rearrangement. Productive Simpson clonality was computed per sample as the square root of Simpson's diversity index over productive rearrangements. The immuneACCESS repertoire file appears here via TCRdb, limited to in-frame rearrangements. These files lack a portion of the clones; in checked studies, under half of the deficit traces to unresolved V genes, and the cause of the others is not known. The D gene and trimming were derived from the DNA, and the V and J assignments and clone size from that table. This sample has about 180,000 clones in its table, and roughly 88% of those were observed once. The ten top clones hold over 2.5% of the sample.

Each collaborating institution followed its own protocols to collect whole blood in K2EDTA tubes. For TCRbeta analysis, collaborator samples were shipped as frozen whole blood, as isolated PBMCs, or as DNA extracted from either sample type. The sequenced material came from peripheral blood. This TCR came from a man in his sixties with acute or convalescent COVID-19. Rearrangement joined TRBV4-2 to TRBJ2-1; the D gene remains uncertain. The sequenced DNA is TGTGCCAGCAGCCAAGTCTCACAGAGCTCCTACAATGAGCAGTTCTTC. Translated, it reads CASSQVSQSSYNEQFF.